The 28 T cell receptor beta chains below come from one sample, sequenced in a study of blood T cell repertoires in COVID-19. Only in-frame clones appear in the TCRdb table, and some are missing; sequencing was by immunoSEQ multiplex PCR. The data contain some 500,000 clones, 88% of them seen just once; the ten biggest clones take up 1.5% to 2%. Specimen: PBMCs or T cells enriched from blood (not recorded which). The receptors were gathered from a woman between 35 and 50 years old who had recovered from COVID-19.

The CDR3 coding sequence is TGTGCCAGCAGCTTAGAGGTTCAGGGATACTCTGGAAACACCATATATTTT. Its protein product is CASSLEVQGYSGNTIYF. V gene TRBV11-2 combines with J gene TRBJ1-3, with D maybe TRBD1 (5 bases). Trimming shortened V by 0 bases and J by 0 bases, and 12 bases separated the two germline ends. Germline CDR1 reads SGHAT; CDR2 reads FQNNGV. The CDR3 loop spans 17 amino acids.

For this clone: This sample includes further DNA sequences coding for the same CDR3. The chain couples TRBV4-3 to TRBJ2-7; 10 nucleotides line up with TRBD2. This CDR3 contains 16 residues. V lost 1 base and J lost 2; bases outside the gene matches: 5. Germline CDR1 reads LGHNA; CDR2 reads YSLEER. CDR3 sequence reads: CASSQVVAGGTYEQYF. The CDR3 region has the DNA TGCGCCAGCAGCCAAGTCGTAGCGGGAGGAACCTACGAGCAGTACTTC.

The chain links TRBV5-4 to TRBJ2-7; 10 bases map to TRBD1. Germline V gene lookup returns CDR1 SGHNT and CDR2 YYREEE (reference sequence). Unmatched junction bases numbered 11, after V lost 5 bases and J lost 6 bases. This CDR3 region has 15 residues. The CDR3 here is CASSRDRGQSIEQYF. DNA for the CDR3: TGTGCCAGCAGTCGAGACAGGGGGCAATCCATCGAGCAGTACTTC.

CDR3 sequence reads: CASSDKDRGPLYGYTF. CDR3 coding DNA: TGTGCCAGCAGCGATAAGGACAGAGGGCCCTTATATGGCTACACCTTC. V and J are TRBV7-9 and TRBJ1-2, with D possibly matching TRBD1 (6 bases). This CDR3 region has 16 residues. CDR1 is SEHNR, CDR2 FQNEAQ, per germline (reference sequence). Trimming shortened V by 5 bases and J by 5 bases, and 21 bases separated the two germline ends. Full variable domain (missing parts from reference TRBV7-9 and TRBJ1-2): DTGVSQNPRHKITKRGQNVTFRCDPISEHNRLYWYRQTLGQGPEFLTYFQNEAQLEKSRLLSDRFSAERPKGSFSTLEIQRTEQGDSAMYLCASSDKDRGPLYGYTFGSGTRLTVV.

This clone was detected only once. The sample holds other DNA sequences that translate to the same CDR3. The rearrangement links TRBV6-5 to TRBJ2-7; D is unresolved. The germline V gene encodes CDR1 MNHEY and CDR2 SVGAGI. Trimming took 6 bases from V and 4 from J, leaving 4 bases between them. This CDR3 spans 10 amino acids. The CDR3 DNA follows: TGTGCCAGCAGCCTATACGAGCAGTACTTC. This sequence encodes CASSLYEQYF.

The CDR3 region is CASSLAGSGGYGYTF. CDR3 coding DNA: TGTGCCAGCAGTTTAGCTGGGTCGGGGGGCTATGGCTACACCTTC. The rearrangement uses TRBV27 and TRBJ1-2; D is perhaps TRBD1 (5 bases). V lost 2 bases, J lost 4 bases, and 14 bases lay in between. This CDR3 region has 15 residues. The germline V gene has CDR1 MNHEY and CDR2 SMNVEV (reference sequence).

V usage is TRBV3-1 (or the pseudogene TRBV3-2) and J usage is TRBJ2-1; D is possibly TRBD2 (6 bases). V lost 4 bases and J lost 5, with 15 bases in between. This CDR3 contains 15 residues. CDR1 is LGHDT and CDR2 is YNNKEL in the germline V gene (reference sequence). CDR3 protein: CASSLNAGTHNEQFF. For the CDR3, the DNA is TGTGCCAGCAGCCTTAACGCCGGGACTCACAATGAGCAGTTCTTC.

The CDR3 DNA reads as TGTGCCAGTAGTATTATGGGGGGTTCTGGAAACACCATATATTTT. This gives the protein CASSIMGGSGNTIYF. This sequence joins TRBV19 and TRBJ1-3; D may be TRBD1 (5 bases). Germline CDR1 and CDR2: LNHDA and SQIVND (reference sequence). This CDR3 contains 15 residues. V lost 3 bases to trimming and J lost 1 base, with 10 bases between them.

The chain recombines TRBV10-3 with TRBJ1-4; 10 nucleotides match TRBD1. Germline lookup yields CDR1 ENHRY and CDR2 SYGVKD. The CDR3 sequence is 15 residues long. V was clipped by 9 bases and J by 2 bases; unmatched bases: 6. The DNA of the CDR3 is TGTGCCATTAAACCGGGACAGGGGACTAATGAAAAACTGTTTTTT. It translates to CAIKPGQGTNEKLFF.

The rearrangement joins TRBV3-1 (or the pseudogene TRBV3-2) to TRBJ2-1, with 12 bases fitting TRBD2. This CDR3 contains 21 residues. V trimming: 1 base; J trimming: 1 base; junction bases outside the gene matches: 14. Germline loops: CDR1 LGHDT, CDR2 YNNKEL (reference sequence). The CDR3 sequence is CASSQALGASGRARSYNEQFF. The CDR3 DNA reads as TGTGCCAGCAGCCAAGCCCTCGGGGCTAGCGGGAGGGCCCGGTCCTACAATGAGCAGTTCTTC.

The chain employs TRBV25-1 and TRBJ2-3; D ambiguous. Per the germline V gene, CDR1 is MGHDK and CDR2 is SYGVNS. There are 14 residues in the CDR3. V was pared by 3 bases and J by 2 bases, with 9 bases between. CDR3 coding DNA: TGTGCCAGCAGTGATTCGAGCACCACAGATACGCAGTATTTT. Protein product: CASSDSSTTDTQYF.

The V call is TRBV21-1, the J call TRBJ1-4. TRBV21-1 is a listed pseudogene. CDR3 length: 15 residues. The CDR3 is CASSKAFLGGEKLFF. The CDR3 DNA is TGTGCCAGCAGCAAAGCGTTCCTGGGGGGTGAAAAACTGTTTTTT.

Here the CDR3 reads CASSVGGPGSFAEAFF. Written as DNA, the CDR3 is TGTGCCAGCAGCGTAGGAGGGCCGGGAAGTTTCGCTGAAGCTTTCTTT. J is TRBJ1-1 and V is TRBV9, with unresolved D. Trimming left V 0 bases short and J 6 bases short, with 18 bases between. The CDR3 loop spans 16 amino acids. Germline assignment: CDR1 SGDLS and CDR2 YYNGEE.

This chain joins TRBV14 and TRBJ2-1; TRBD2 matches at 13 bases. The germline V gene encodes CDR1 SGHDN and CDR2 FVKESK. J gave up 4 bases and V 3 bases, and 6 bases lay outside the gene matches. There are 17 residues in the CDR3. CDR3 sequence: CASSQERGLAGYNEQFF. The CDR3 region has the DNA TGTGCCAGCAGCCAGGAGAGGGGACTAGCGGGATACAATGAGCAGTTCTTC.

This clone was detected once. The chain couples TRBV6-5 to TRBJ2-7; 7 nucleotides line up with TRBD2. This CDR3 comprises 14 residues. Losses at the gene ends were 7 bases for V and 1 base for J; bases not matched to a gene: 7. CDR1 is MNHEY, CDR2 SVGAGI, per germline. This CDR3 reads CASTTGRESYEQYF. For the CDR3, the DNA is TGTGCCAGCACAACGGGGCGGGAGTCCTACGAGCAGTACTTC.

The chain couples TRBV19 to TRBJ1-5, with 7 bases matching TRBD1. This CDR3 is built from 15 residues. V gave up 4 bases and J gave up 4 bases; unmatched junction bases: 7. CDR1 and CDR2 (germline): LNHDA, SQIVND (reference sequence). The CDR3 coding sequence is TGTGCCAGTAGTAACCGGGACAGCTATAATCAGCCCCAGCATTTT. As protein: CASSNRDSYNQPQHF.

The rearrangement uses TRBV5-6 and TRBJ1-1; D is undetermined. Trimming stripped 3 bases from V and 1 base from J, with 7 bases between. Germline assignment: CDR1 SGHDT and CDR2 YYEEEE. The CDR3 totals 13 residues. The CDR3 is CASSSSSNTEAFF. The DNA for the CDR3 is TGTGCCAGCAGCTCGAGTTCGAACACTGAAGCTTTCTTT.

This sequence joins TRBV15 and TRBJ1-2, with a possible D match to TRBD1 (6 bases). The CDR3 spans 14 residues. From germline, CDR1 is LNHNV and CDR2 YYDKDF (reference sequence). Trimming removed 5 bases from V and 4 bases from J, with 14 bases in between. The CDR3, as DNA: TGTGCCACCAGCGCCACAGGGCAGGGCTATGGCTACACCTTC. This codes for CATSATGQGYGYTF.

The chain links TRBV4-3 to TRBJ2-1; D is possibly TRBD2 (6 bases). V lost 1 base to trimming and J lost 1 base, with 11 bases between them. The CDR3 length is 16 residues. The germline CDR1 and CDR2 sequences are LGHNA and YSLEER. The CDR3 nucleotides read TGCGCCAGCAGCCAAGGACTAGACCTTTCCTACAATGAGCAGTTCTTC. Translated, it gives CASSQGLDLSYNEQFF.

This clone was picked up one time. The V and J genes are TRBV24-1 and TRBJ1-5; D not certain. Trimming shortened V by 2 bases and J by 5 bases, and 3 bases separated the two germline ends. Per germline, CDR1 KGHDR and CDR2 SFDVKD. The CDR3 sequence is 12 residues long. CDR3 residues: CATSDSYQPQHF. In DNA, the CDR3 is TGTGCCACCAGTGATTCCTATCAGCCCCAGCATTTT.

This chain joins TRBV16 and TRBJ2-7; 10 positions agree with TRBD1. Trimming took 2 bases from V and 4 from J; bases not matched to a gene: 11. Germline V gives CDR1 KGHSY, CDR2 FQNENV. The CDR3 consists of 17 residues. The CDR3 reads CASSQLETGGARYEQYF. As DNA, the CDR3 is TGTGCCAGCAGCCAACTTGAGACAGGGGGCGCAAGGTACGAGCAGTACTTC.

This chain links TRBV5-1 with TRBJ2-7; 8 positions agree with TRBD1. Germline lookup yields CDR1 SGHRS and CDR2 YFSETQ. V lost 4 bases to trimming and J lost 4 bases; unmatched junction nucleotides: 13. This CDR3 spans 16 amino acids. The CDR3: CASSPRGQGRGYEQYF. The CDR3 nucleotides are TGCGCCAGCAGCCCCCGCGGACAGGGACGTGGATACGAGCAGTACTTC.

The sample holds a few counts of this clone. The chain couples TRBV5-1 to TRBJ2-7; 9 nucleotides align to TRBD1. There are 13 residues in the CDR3. In germline, CDR1 is SGHRS, CDR2 YFSETQ. The V gene end was trimmed by 4 bases and the J gene end by 5 bases; junction bases not matched to a gene: 4. The CDR3 sequence is CASSRTGENEQYF. Here the CDR3 DNA reads TGCGCCAGCAGCCGGACAGGGGAAAACGAGCAGTACTTC. Together with reference TRBV5-1 and TRBJ2-7, the CDR3 gives the full variable domain: KAGVTQTPRYLIKTRGQQVTLSCSPISGHRSVSWYQQTPGQGLQFLFEYFSETQRNKGNFPGRFSGRQFSNSRSEMNVSTLELGDSALYLCASSRTGENEQYFGPGTRLTVT.

This rearrangement joins TRBV4-3 to TRBJ1-6; TRBD1 matches at 8 bases. Trimming took 1 base from V and 8 from J; bases not matched to a gene: 10. This CDR3 region has 17 residues. Germline CDR1 is LGHNA and CDR2 is YSLEER. Here the CDR3 reads CASSQGTGSSRDSPLHF. CDR3 sequence (DNA): TGCGCCAGCAGCCAAGGGACAGGGTCGTCTCGAGATTCACCCCTCCACTTT.

This chain connects TRBV12-3 or TRBV12-4 to TRBJ2-5, with 8 bases lining up with TRBD2. CDR3 length: 13 amino acids. V lost 8 bases, J lost 7 bases, and 9 bases stayed unmatched. The CDR3 here is CASVGVAGGTQYF. The CDR3, as DNA: TGTGCCAGCGTGGGAGTGGCGGGGGGGACCCAGTACTTC.

Concerning this clone itself: Other DNA sequences in the same sample also yield this CDR3. The chain carries TRBV9 and TRBJ2-2; 9 bases fit TRBD2. The CDR3 runs 16 residues. V trimming: 3 bases; J trimming: 2 bases; junction bases outside the gene matches: 5. Germline assignment: CDR1 SGDLS and CDR2 YYNGEE. CDR3 loop: CASSARLAVNTGELFF. DNA for the CDR3: TGTGCCAGCAGCGCCCGACTAGCGGTTAACACCGGGGAGCTGTTTTTT.

The chain joins TRBV29-1 to TRBJ1-2; tentatively, D is TRBD1 (5 bases). The CDR3 runs 13 residues. Germline V lookup: CDR1 SQVTM, CDR2 ANQGSEA. The CDR3: CSGGASGGYGYTF. The CDR3 DNA follows: TGCAGTGGAGGGGCTTCGGGCGGCTATGGCTACACCTTC.

This sequence joins TRBV6-5 and TRBJ1-2, with D uncertain. CDR1 and CDR2 from the germline V gene are MNHEY and SVGAGI. Deletions cut 10 bases from V and 5 bases from J, with 20 bases between. This CDR3 contains 14 residues. The CDR3 bases are TGTGCCACCGAGGGTTTTGGAAGAAAATATGGCTACACCTTC. Amino acids: CATEGFGRKYGYTF.